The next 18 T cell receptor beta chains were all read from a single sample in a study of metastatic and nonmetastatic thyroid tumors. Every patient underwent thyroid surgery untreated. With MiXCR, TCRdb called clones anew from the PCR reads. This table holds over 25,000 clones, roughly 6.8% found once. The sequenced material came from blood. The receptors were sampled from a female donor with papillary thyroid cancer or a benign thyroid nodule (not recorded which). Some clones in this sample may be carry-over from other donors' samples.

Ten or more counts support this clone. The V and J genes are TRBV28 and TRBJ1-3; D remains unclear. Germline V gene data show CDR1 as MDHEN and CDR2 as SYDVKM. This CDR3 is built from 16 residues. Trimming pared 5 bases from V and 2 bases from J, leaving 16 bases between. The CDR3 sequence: CASSPPIQTAGNTIYF. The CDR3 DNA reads TGTGCCAGCAGTCCCCCAATCCAGACTGCTGGAAACACCATATATTTT.

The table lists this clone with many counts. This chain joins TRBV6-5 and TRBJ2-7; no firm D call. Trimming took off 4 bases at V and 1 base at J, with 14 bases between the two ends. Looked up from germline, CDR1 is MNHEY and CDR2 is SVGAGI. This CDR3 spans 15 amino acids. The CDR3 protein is CASSFWTWGSYEQYF. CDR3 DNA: TGTGCCAGCAGTTTCTGGACCTGGGGATCCTACGAGCAGTACTTC.

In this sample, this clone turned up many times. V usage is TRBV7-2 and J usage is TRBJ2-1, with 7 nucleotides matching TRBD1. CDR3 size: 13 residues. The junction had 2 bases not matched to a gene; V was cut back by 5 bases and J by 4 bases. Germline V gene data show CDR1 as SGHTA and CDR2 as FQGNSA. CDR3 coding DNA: TGTGCCAGCAGCCCGGACAGGTACAATGAGCAGTTCTTC. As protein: CASSPDRYNEQFF.

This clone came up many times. The CDR3 DNA is TGTGCCAGCTTCTATGAACCAAACGGCTACACCTTC. Residues: CASFYEPNGYTF. The chain has TRBV6-4 and TRBJ1-2; D call uncertain. V was shortened by 8 bases and J by 8 bases, with 15 bases between the two germline ends. CDR3 length equals 12 residues. Germline V gene lookup returns CDR1 MRHNA and CDR2 SNTAGT.

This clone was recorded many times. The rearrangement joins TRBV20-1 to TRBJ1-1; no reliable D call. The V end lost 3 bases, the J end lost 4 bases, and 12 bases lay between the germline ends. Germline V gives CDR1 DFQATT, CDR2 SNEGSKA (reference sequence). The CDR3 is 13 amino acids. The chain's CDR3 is CSASDPKGTEAFF. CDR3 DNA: TGCAGTGCTAGTGACCCTAAGGGCACTGAAGCTTTCTTT.

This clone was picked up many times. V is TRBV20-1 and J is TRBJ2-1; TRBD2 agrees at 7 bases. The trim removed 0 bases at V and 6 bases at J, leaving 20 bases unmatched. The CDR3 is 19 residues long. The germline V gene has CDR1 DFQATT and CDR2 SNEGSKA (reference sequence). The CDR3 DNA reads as TGCAGTGCTAGAGATAGGGAGGGAAGGGCTAATATAGGAGGCAATGAGCAGTTCTTC. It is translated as CSARDREGRANIGGNEQFF.

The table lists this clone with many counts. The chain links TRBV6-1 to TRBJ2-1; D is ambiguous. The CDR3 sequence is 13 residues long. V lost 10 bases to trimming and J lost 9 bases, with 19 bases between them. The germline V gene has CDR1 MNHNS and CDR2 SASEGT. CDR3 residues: CATGPTSASEQFF. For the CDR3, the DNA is TGTGCCACAGGACCAACGTCCGCTAGTGAGCAGTTCTTC.

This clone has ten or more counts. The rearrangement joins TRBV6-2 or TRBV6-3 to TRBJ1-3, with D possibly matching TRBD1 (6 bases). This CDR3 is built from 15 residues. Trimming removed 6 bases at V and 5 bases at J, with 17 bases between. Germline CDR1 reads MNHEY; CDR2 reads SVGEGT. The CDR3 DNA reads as TGTGCCAGCAGCCTAACCGGGACAACAAGAAACACCATATATTTT. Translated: CASSLTGTTRNTIYF.

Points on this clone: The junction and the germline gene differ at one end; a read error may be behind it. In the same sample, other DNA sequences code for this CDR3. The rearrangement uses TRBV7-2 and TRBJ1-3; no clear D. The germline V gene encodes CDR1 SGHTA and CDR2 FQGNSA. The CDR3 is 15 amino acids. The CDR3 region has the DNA TGCGCTAGCAGCTTAGCCACCTATGCTGGAAACACCATATATTTT. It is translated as CASSLATYAGNTIYF.

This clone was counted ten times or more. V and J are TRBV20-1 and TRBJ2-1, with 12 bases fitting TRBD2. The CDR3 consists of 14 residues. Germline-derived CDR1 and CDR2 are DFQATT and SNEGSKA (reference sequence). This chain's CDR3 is CKLAGGQGKNEQFF. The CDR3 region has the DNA TGCAAACTAGCGGGGGGCCAAGGAAAGAATGAGCAGTTCTTC.

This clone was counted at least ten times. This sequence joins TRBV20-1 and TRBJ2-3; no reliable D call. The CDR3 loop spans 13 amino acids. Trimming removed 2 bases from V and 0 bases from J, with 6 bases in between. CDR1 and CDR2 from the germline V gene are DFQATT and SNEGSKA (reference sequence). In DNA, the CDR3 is TGCAGTGCTAGAATACCTAGCACAGATACGCAGTATTTT. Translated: CSARIPSTDTQYF.

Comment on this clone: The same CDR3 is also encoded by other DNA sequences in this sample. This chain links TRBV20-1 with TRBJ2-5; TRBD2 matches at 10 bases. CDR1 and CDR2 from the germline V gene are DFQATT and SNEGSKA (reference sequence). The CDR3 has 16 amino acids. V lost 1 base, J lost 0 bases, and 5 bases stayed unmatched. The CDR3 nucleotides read TGCAGTGCTAGAGGCGGTACTAGCGGGAACCAAGAGACCCAGTACTTC. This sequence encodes CSARGGTSGNQETQYF.

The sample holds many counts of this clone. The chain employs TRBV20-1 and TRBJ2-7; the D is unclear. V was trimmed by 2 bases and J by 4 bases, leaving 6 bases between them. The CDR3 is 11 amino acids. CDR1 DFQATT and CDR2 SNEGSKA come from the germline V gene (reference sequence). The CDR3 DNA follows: TGCAGTGCTAGAACTGGATACGAGCAGTACTTC. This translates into CSARTGYEQYF.

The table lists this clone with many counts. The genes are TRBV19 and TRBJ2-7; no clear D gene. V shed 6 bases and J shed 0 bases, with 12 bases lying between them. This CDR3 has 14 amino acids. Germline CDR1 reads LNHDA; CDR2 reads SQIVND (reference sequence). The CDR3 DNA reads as TGTGCCAGTAGCCTCCAGGCGACCTCCTACGAGCAGTACTTC. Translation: CASSLQATSYEQYF.

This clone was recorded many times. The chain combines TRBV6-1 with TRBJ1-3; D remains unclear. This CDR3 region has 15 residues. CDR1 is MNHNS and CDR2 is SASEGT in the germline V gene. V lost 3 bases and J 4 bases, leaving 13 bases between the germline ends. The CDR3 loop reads CASSELPLGGNTIYF. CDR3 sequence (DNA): TGTGCCAGCAGTGAGCTCCCCTTGGGGGGAAACACCATATATTTT.

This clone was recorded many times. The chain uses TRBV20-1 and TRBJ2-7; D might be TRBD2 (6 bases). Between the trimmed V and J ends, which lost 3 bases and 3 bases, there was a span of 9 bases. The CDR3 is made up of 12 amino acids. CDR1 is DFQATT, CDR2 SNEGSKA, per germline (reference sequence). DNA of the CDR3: TGCAGTGCTAGGCGGGACGACTACGAGCAGTACTTC. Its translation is CSARRDDYEQYF.

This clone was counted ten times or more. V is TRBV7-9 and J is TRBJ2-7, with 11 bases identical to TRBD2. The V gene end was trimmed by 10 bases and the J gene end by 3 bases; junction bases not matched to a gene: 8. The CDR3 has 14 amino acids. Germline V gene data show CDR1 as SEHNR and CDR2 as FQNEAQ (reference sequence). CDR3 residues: CAIGRTSGFYEQYF. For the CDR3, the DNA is TGTGCCATCGGTAGGACTAGCGGGTTCTACGAGCAGTACTTC.

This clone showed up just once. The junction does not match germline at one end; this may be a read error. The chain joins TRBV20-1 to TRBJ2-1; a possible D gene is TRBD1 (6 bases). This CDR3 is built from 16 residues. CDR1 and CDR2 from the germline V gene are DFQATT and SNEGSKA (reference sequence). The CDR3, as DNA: TGCAGTGCTATAAGTATCCGGACAGAGCTCTACAATGAGCAGCTCTTC. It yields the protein CSAISIRTELYNEQLF.